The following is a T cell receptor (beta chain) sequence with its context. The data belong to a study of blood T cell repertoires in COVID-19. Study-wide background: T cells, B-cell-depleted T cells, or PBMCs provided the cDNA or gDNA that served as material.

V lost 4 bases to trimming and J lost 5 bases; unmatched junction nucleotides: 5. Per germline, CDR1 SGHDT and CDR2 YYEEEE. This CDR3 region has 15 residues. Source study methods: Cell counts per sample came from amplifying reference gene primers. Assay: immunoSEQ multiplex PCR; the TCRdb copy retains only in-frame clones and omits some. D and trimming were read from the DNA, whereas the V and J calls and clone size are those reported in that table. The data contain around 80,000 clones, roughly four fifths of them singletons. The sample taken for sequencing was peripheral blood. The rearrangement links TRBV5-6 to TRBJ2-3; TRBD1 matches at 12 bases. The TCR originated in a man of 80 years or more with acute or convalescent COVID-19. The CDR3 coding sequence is TGTGCCAGCAGCCGGGGACAGGGGGCAGGAGATACGCAGTATTTT. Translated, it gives CASSRGQGAGDTQYF.